The clone carrying this TCR beta chain occurred a few times. The antigen remains unidentified. TCRdb independently ran MiXCR on the RT-PCR reads; one entry per CDR3 protein. This sample carries 750,000 to 850,000 distinct CDR3 sequences, around 20% of them seen once, and the ten largest clones take roughly 11%. The data were obtained in a study of response to subunit inactivated influenza vaccine. Losses at the gene ends were 5 bases for V and 0 bases for J; bases not matched to a gene: 6. The CDR3 loop spans 15 amino acids. Germline V gene lookup returns CDR1 SGHAT and CDR2 FQNNGV. The study's findings and limits: Each seasonal influenza vaccination, the authors suggested, recruits few new T cells.

This sequence originates from a man between 50 and 59 years old who received an inactivated influenza vaccine. The sample here was PBMCs from blood, taken about 5 days after vaccination. V gene TRBV11-2 combines with J gene TRBJ2-7; TRBD1 agrees at 8 bases. The CDR3 coding sequence is TGTGCCAGCAGCCTCTGGGACAGGACCTCCTACGAGCAGTACTTC. This sequence encodes CASSLWDRTSYEQYF. The variable domain in full, with the rest retrieved from reference TRBV11-2 and TRBJ2-7, is EAGVAQSPRYKIIEKRQSVAFWCNPISGHATLYWYQQILGQGPKLLIQFQNNGVVDDSQLPKDRFSAERLKGVDSTLKIQPAKLEDSAVYLCASSLWDRTSYEQYFGPGTRLTVT.